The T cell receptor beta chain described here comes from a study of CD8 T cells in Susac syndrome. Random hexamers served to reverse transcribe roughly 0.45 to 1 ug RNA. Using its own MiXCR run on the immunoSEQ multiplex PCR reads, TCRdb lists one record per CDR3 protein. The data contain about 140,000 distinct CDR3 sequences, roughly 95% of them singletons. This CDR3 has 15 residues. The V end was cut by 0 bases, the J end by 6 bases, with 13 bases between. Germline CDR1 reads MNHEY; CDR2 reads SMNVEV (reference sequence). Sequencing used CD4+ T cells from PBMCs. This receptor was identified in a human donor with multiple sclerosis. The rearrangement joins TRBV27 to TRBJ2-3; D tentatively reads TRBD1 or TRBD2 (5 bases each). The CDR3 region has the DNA TGTGCCAGCAGTTTATCCGGGACGGGTTTGGATACGCAGTATTTT. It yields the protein CASSLSGTGLDTQYF.